The source of this T cell receptor beta chain is a study of blood T cell repertoires in COVID-19 (TCRdb year 2020). Regarding the study in general: Samples covering the acute and convalescent phases of COVID-19 were provided by collaborators in the United States, Italy and Spain. The prospective study material was composed of cDNA or gDNA derived from T cells, B-cell-depleted T cells, or PBMCs. The dataset comprised deeply sampled blood TCRbeta repertoires from subjects exposed to, actively infected with, or recovered from COVID-19. The repertoires were made available in a free public database intended to serve as a resource for research on the immune response to SARS-CoV-2. The samples were drawn from two sources: the first 160 participants of the ongoing ImmuneRACE study, and 1,200 or so subjects contributed by 6 global collaborators. A de-identified subject ID, COVID-19 status, age in years and sex were almost always included in the sample metadata. Where available, HLA class I and class II types were taken from metadata supplied by the sample provider and were not determined by assay-based typing. The paper's findings and limits, for the study overall: How much clinical and demographic metadata was included differed by source and by participant, and the metadata was provided uncurated.

The immunoSEQ Assay, a bias-controlled multiplex PCR, was used to amplify TCRbeta CDR3 regions from genomic DNA. Under the source paper's analysis protocol: Nucleated cell counts per sample were estimated from amplification of reference gene primers within the assay. Sequence reads were collapsed and filtered to measure the absolute abundance of every unique TCRbeta CDR3 rearrangement. For each sample, productive Simpson clonality was calculated as the square root of Simpson's diversity index across productive rearrangements. What TCRdb holds here is the immuneACCESS table cut down to in-frame rearrangements. Part of the clones is not present; checked against another copy, under half of the missing clones reflect an unresolved V gene, and the others are unexplained. V and J calls plus clone size are reproduced from that table; the DNA served to infer D and trimming. The table for this sample lists roughly 81,000 clones; about nine tenths of them were counted only once. More than 10% of the sample lies in the top ten.

Each collaborating institution followed its own protocols to collect whole blood in K2EDTA tubes. For TCRbeta analysis, collaborators shipped samples in one of three forms: frozen whole blood, isolated PBMCs, or DNA extracted from either of those sample types. To note about this clone: Its antigen has not been determined. One base away there is no much larger clone; base qualities are not given.

The sequence was collected from a man between 65 and 80 years old with active or convalescent COVID-19. Source material: peripheral blood.

The bases read TGCGCCAGCAGCTTGGGACAGGACAACACTGAAGCTTTCTTT. Its coded protein is CASSLGQDNTEAFF. The sequence joins TRBV5-1 to TRBJ1-1; the D gene is perhaps TRBD1, on 6 matching bases. V and J lose 0 bases and 2 bases, and a span of 8 bases separates them. Based on the germline V gene, the CDR1 and CDR2 sequences are SGHRS and YFSETQ. From its cysteine to its phenylalanine, the CDR3 spans 14 amino acids. Only the CDR3 region is kept as DNA, spanning 42 bases read in frame from base 1.